These 21 T cell receptor beta chains came from one sample sequenced in a study of shared clonotypes between healthy human individuals. Profiled with immunoSEQ multiplex PCR; TCRdb holds only in-frame clones, not every one. The table has over 1.5 million clones, under 99% seen once. Sequenced input: naive CD4+ T cells sorted from blood. Subset defined: CD45RA+ positively selected. The origin of the receptors is a young man in good health.

The V gene is TRBV4-1, the J gene TRBJ2-3; D may be TRBD1 or TRBD2 (5 bases each). This CDR3 comprises 15 residues. The ends were cut back, 0 bases at V and 2 bases at J, with 9 bases in the middle. Germline V gene lookup returns CDR1 MGHRA and CDR2 YSYEKL. The CDR3 is CASSQEPGPTDTQYF. In DNA, the CDR3 is TGCGCCAGCAGCCAAGAACCGGGACCCACAGATACGCAGTATTTT.

The V gene is TRBV15, the J gene TRBJ2-5; the D is unclear. V shed 0 bases and J shed 1 base, with 9 bases lying between them. CDR1 is LNHNV, CDR2 YYDKDF, per germline (reference sequence). This CDR3 is 15 amino acids long. This chain's CDR3 is CATSREAEAQETQYF. CDR3 DNA: TGTGCCACCAGCAGAGAGGCAGAGGCCCAAGAGACCCAGTACTTC.

The J gene is TRBJ1-1, the V gene TRBV5-1; D may be TRBD1 (6 bases). Germline V gene sequence: CDR1 SGHRS, CDR2 YFSETQ. Trimming shortened V by 5 bases and J by 8 bases, and 25 bases separated the two germline ends. The CDR3 sequence is 16 residues long. CDR3 coding DNA: TGCGCCAGCAGAAACGGACAGATACCACTGAGTTCGGAAGCTTTCTTT. Translated, it gives CASRNGQIPLSSEAFF.

This chain joins TRBV19 and TRBJ1-2, with 9 bases fitting TRBD1. CDR3 length: 16 residues. Germline lookup yields CDR1 LNHDA and CDR2 SQIVND (reference sequence). The V gene end was trimmed by 10 bases and the J gene end by 8 bases; junction bases not matched to a gene: 20. CDR3: CATSQTRTGETGGYTF. The CDR3 DNA reads as TGTGCCACCAGCCAGACACGGACAGGGGAAACGGGCGGCTACACCTTC.

The chain combines TRBV9 with TRBJ2-7, with 10 bases that match TRBD1. Per germline, CDR1 SGDLS and CDR2 YYNGEE. The CDR3 contains 13 residues. The junction had 6 bases not matched to a gene; V was cut back by 3 bases and J by 9 bases. Here the CDR3 DNA reads TGTGCCAGCAGCGAGGGGACAGGGGTTGTGCAGTACTTC. This translates into CASSEGTGVVQYF. The variable domain in full, with the rest retrieved from reference TRBV9 and TRBJ2-7, is DSGVTQTPKHLITATGQRVTLRCSPRSGDLSVYWYQQSLDQGLQFLIQYYNGEERAKGNILERFSAQQFPDLHSELNLSSLELGDSALYFCASSEGTGVVQYFGPGTRLTVT.

This chain connects TRBV27 to TRBJ2-7, with TRBD2 matching over 7 bases. The CDR3 has 15 residues. After removal of 11 bases from V and 7 bases from J, the junction contained 20 bases not matched to a gene. In germline, CDR1 is MNHEY, CDR2 SMNVEV (reference sequence). The CDR3 protein is CASTAVGQGGREQYF. CDR3 in DNA: TGTGCCTCCACCGCGGTCGGGCAGGGAGGGCGTGAGCAGTACTTC.

The chain is built from TRBV6-1 and TRBJ1-2; D unresolved. This CDR3 is built from 14 residues. V was shortened by 6 bases and J by 2 bases, with 13 bases between the two germline ends. From germline, CDR1 is MNHNS and CDR2 SASEGT. CDR3 in amino acids: CASRDLVKNYGYTF. CDR3 nucleotides: TGTGCCAGCAGGGATCTCGTGAAAAACTATGGCTACACCTTC.

The chain combines TRBV5-1 with TRBJ2-3; D unresolved. The CDR3 loop spans 11 amino acids. V was trimmed by 7 bases and J by 4 bases, leaving 7 bases between them. Per the germline V gene, CDR1 is SGHRS and CDR2 is YFSETQ. The CDR3 protein is CASRDADTQYF. The CDR3, as DNA: TGCGCCAGCCGAGACGCAGATACGCAGTATTTT.

This rearrangement joins TRBV25-1 to TRBJ2-3, with 12 bases lining up with TRBD2. The CDR3 runs to 17 residues. Per the germline V gene, CDR1 is MGHDK and CDR2 is SYGVNS. After removal of 3 bases from V and 0 bases from J, the junction contained 4 bases not matched to a gene. CDR3 bases: TGTGCCAGCAGTGAGCCGGGACTAGCGGGTAGCACAGATACGCAGTATTTT. The encoded protein is CASSEPGLAGSTDTQYF.

V gene TRBV11-2 combines with J gene TRBJ2-7; D possibly matches TRBD1 or TRBD2 (5 bases each). Germline CDR1 SGHAT, CDR2 FQNNGV. CDR3 size: 15 residues. Trimming removed 6 bases from V and 2 bases from J, with 17 bases in between. The CDR3 sequence is CASRGVKGGTYEQYF. The CDR3 DNA reads TGTGCCAGCAGGGGGGTTAAGGGCGGCACCTACGAGCAGTACTTC.

The chain uses TRBV18 and TRBJ2-7, with no clear D. The CDR3 is 15 residues long. Per the germline V gene, CDR1 is KGHSH and CDR2 is LQKENI. V shed 3 bases and J shed 4 bases, with 16 bases lying between them. The CDR3 DNA reads TGTGCCAGCTCACCCCAGGCGCAAGGAAAGTACGAGCAGTACTTC. Amino acid sequence: CASSPQAQGKYEQYF. Complete variable domain (other parts from reference TRBV18 and TRBJ2-7): NAGVMQNPRHLVRRRGQEARLRCSPMKGHSHVYWYRQLPEEGLKFMVYLQKENIIDESGMPKERFSAEFPKEGPSILRIQQVVRGDSAAYFCASSPQAQGKYEQYFGPGTRLTVT.

Here the CDR3 DNA reads TGCGCCAGCAGCTTGGGACTCTCCCGGAGGAATGAGCAGTTCTTC. Its protein is CASSLGLSRRNEQFF. The J gene is TRBJ2-1, the V gene TRBV5-1, with TRBD2 as a possible D gene (5 bases). The CDR3 contains 15 residues. Germline assignment: CDR1 SGHRS and CDR2 YFSETQ. Trimming took 0 bases from V and 7 from J, leaving 14 bases between them.

The chain employs TRBV27 and TRBJ2-1; D tentatively fits TRBD1 or TRBD2 (5 bases each). Germline CDR1 and CDR2: MNHEY and SMNVEV (reference sequence). This CDR3 is 16 amino acids long. Trimming stripped 2 bases from V and 3 bases from J, with 14 bases between. The CDR3 loop is CASSLGARGIYNEQFF. Here the CDR3 DNA reads TGTGCCAGCAGTTTAGGGGCGCGAGGGATCTACAATGAGCAGTTCTTC.

The V call is TRBV15, the J call TRBJ2-2, with 7 positions matching TRBD1. Germline V gene data show CDR1 as LNHNV and CDR2 as YYDKDF (reference sequence). With 4 bases clipped from V and 8 bases from J, the junction kept 7 bases outside the gene matches. CDR3 length: 14 amino acids. CDR3 coding DNA: TGTGCCACCAGCATCGACAGGGTTTCAGGGGAGCTGTTTTTT. Translating gives CATSIDRVSGELFF.

This chain uses TRBV9 with TRBJ2-2; 10 bases are shared with TRBD1. The ends lost 2 bases at V and 6 bases at J; junction bases unmatched: 10. Germline V gene sequence: CDR1 SGDLS, CDR2 YYNGEE. The CDR3 contains 17 residues. The CDR3 bases are TGTGCCAGCAGCGTTTCATTGGGGGACAGGGGATCCGGGGAGCTGTTTTTT. This gives the protein CASSVSLGDRGSGELFF.

V is TRBV18 and J is TRBJ1-3; 7 bases align to TRBD1. Germline CDR1 is KGHSH and CDR2 is LQKENI. V gave up 3 bases and J gave up 0 bases; unmatched junction bases: 5. This CDR3 has 16 residues. The CDR3 bases are TGTGCCAGCTCACCGAGGACAGGTCCCTCTGGAAACACCATATATTTT. Protein sequence: CASSPRTGPSGNTIYF.

Note on this clone: The same CDR3 is also encoded by other DNA sequences in this sample. V is TRBV20-1 and J is TRBJ2-7; D gene unclear. The CDR3 runs 11 residues. Per the germline V gene, CDR1 is DFQATT and CDR2 is SNEGSKA (reference sequence). Trimming took 0 bases from V and 2 from J, leaving 2 bases between them. CDR3: CSARDPYEQYF. In DNA form, the CDR3 reads TGCAGTGCTAGAGACCCCTACGAGCAGTACTTC.

This clone appeared once. The rearrangement links TRBV5-1 to TRBJ2-1; D unclear. The germline CDR1 and CDR2 sequences are SGHRS and YFSETQ. V gave up 3 bases and J gave up 0 bases, with 10 bases separating them. This CDR3 contains 15 residues. The CDR3 protein is CASSSDVNSYNEQFF. As DNA, the CDR3 is TGCGCCAGCAGCTCGGACGTGAACTCCTACAATGAGCAGTTCTTC. The full variable domain, with the rest looked up from reference TRBV5-1 and TRBJ2-1, is KAGVTQTPRYLIKTRGQQVTLSCSPISGHRSVSWYQQTPGQGLQFLFEYFSETQRNKGNFPGRFSGRQFSNSRSEMNVSTLELGDSALYLCASSSDVNSYNEQFFGPGTRLTVL.

The chain uses TRBV4-1 and TRBJ1-1, with D perhaps TRBD1 (5 bases). From germline, CDR1 is MGHRA and CDR2 YSYEKL. V was cut by 3 bases and J by 0 bases, with 11 bases left in between. The CDR3 loop spans 15 amino acids. The CDR3 reads CASSQETALNTEAFF. The CDR3 DNA is TGCGCCAGCAGCCAGGAGACAGCGTTGAACACTGAAGCTTTCTTT.

The chain has TRBV15 and TRBJ2-5, with D hard to call. The CDR3 sequence is 16 residues long. The germline CDR1 and CDR2 sequences are LNHNV and YYDKDF (reference sequence). The V gene lost 0 bases and the J gene lost 4 bases, with 15 bases spanning the gap. The CDR3 DNA reads as TGTGCCACCAGCAGAGACTACGTGGGCCTAGGAGAGACCCAGTACTTC. It specifies CATSRDYVGLGETQYF.

The chain uses TRBV2 and TRBJ2-7; possibly TRBD2 for D (6 bases). This CDR3 contains 14 residues. The germline CDR1 and CDR2 sequences are SNHLY and FYNNEI. V dropped 10 bases and J dropped 3 bases, with 19 bases sitting between them. The CDR3 bases are TGTGCCAACACGGCGGGGCCCCCCCTCTACGAGCAGTACTTC. This codes for CANTAGPPLYEQYF.